Listed here are 23 T cell receptor beta chains from one sample, sequenced in a study of blood T cells in healthy people across ages (dated by TCRdb to 2014 to 2015). The library was obtained by 5' RACE. The run used an Illumina HiSeq 2500. A second 7 to 11 cycle PCR used a sample-barcoded 5' primer and a J-beta primer mix. TCRdb ran its own pipeline on the public reads, namely fastp trimming at Q25 and MiXCR clone calling, and kept in-frame beta chains. Every CDR3 protein is listed once, alongside the most common genes and DNA of its rows. In this sample the table shows about a million distinct CDR3 sequences, roughly 51% of which occur a single time. The ten largest clonotypes hold about 20% of the sample. The sequencing input was blood. These receptors were obtained from a woman aged 55-69 years in good health.

The chain has TRBV29-1 and TRBJ2-1; 9 bases are a match to TRBD1. There are 14 residues in the CDR3. Germline CDR1 is SQVTM and CDR2 is ANQGSEA. V shed 6 bases, J shed 2 bases, and the junction held 5 bases outside the gene matches. The CDR3: CSVQGAITYNEQFF. The CDR3 region has the DNA TGCAGCGTACAGGGGGCTATAACCTACAATGAGCAGTTCTTC.

The rearrangement uses TRBV9 and TRBJ2-1, with 9 bases that match TRBD1. Germline trimming cut 1 base from V and 0 bases from J; bases unmatched to any gene: 2. CDR1 and CDR2 from the germline V gene are SGDLS and YYNGEE. The CDR3 spans 16 residues. This CDR3 is CASSVPDRGSYNEQFF. In DNA, the CDR3 is TGTGCCAGCAGCGTACCGGACAGGGGCTCCTACAATGAGCAGTTCTTC.

CDR3 protein: CASSSGVPSTDTQYF. Written as DNA, the CDR3 is TGTGCCAGCAGTTCCGGGGTACCTAGCACAGATACGCAGTATTTT. The V gene is TRBV12-3 or TRBV12-4, the J gene TRBJ2-3; D is possibly TRBD2 (5 bases). V was clipped by 4 bases and J by 0 bases, with 11 bases between them. There are 15 residues in the CDR3.

This chain connects TRBV29-1 to TRBJ1-1; 7 bases agree with TRBD1. CDR1 is SQVTM and CDR2 is ANQGSEA in the germline V gene. V trimming: 5 bases; J trimming: 2 bases; junction bases outside the gene matches: 5. There are 13 residues in the CDR3. The chain's CDR3 is CSVRGQTNTEAFF. CDR3 DNA sequence: TGCAGCGTTAGGGGGCAGACAAACACTGAAGCTTTCTTT.

The chain combines TRBV28 with TRBJ2-4; no clear D gene. The V end was cut by 6 bases, the J end by 3 bases, with 12 bases between. The CDR3 is 14 residues long. Germline values: CDR1 MDHEN, CDR2 SYDVKM. CDR3 region: CASRNTGNKNIQYF. The CDR3 nucleotides read TGTGCCAGCAGGAATACTGGGAACAAAAACATTCAGTACTTC.

This chain links TRBV7-8 with TRBJ2-4; 7 bases fit TRBD2. J gave up 0 bases and V 0 bases, and 5 bases lay outside the gene matches. The V gene's germline CDR1 is SGHVS and CDR2 FQNEAQ. This CDR3 spans 17 amino acids. CDR3 amino acids: CASSLARAGVAKNIQYF. For the CDR3, the DNA is TGTGCCAGCAGCTTAGCTAGGGCGGGAGTAGCCAAAAACATTCAGTACTTC.

CDR3 protein: CSARVGTSVYEQYF. In nucleotides, the CDR3 is TGCAGTGCTAGAGTCGGGACTAGCGTCTACGAGCAGTACTTC. The chain carries TRBV20-1 and TRBJ2-7, with 10 positions matching TRBD2. CDR1 DFQATT and CDR2 SNEGSKA come from the germline V gene (reference sequence). J lost 3 bases, V lost 1 base, and 3 bases had no gene match. CDR3 size: 14 residues.

V and J are TRBV29-1 and TRBJ2-3; 8 bases are a match to TRBD2. CDR1 and CDR2 (germline): SQVTM, ANQGSEA. The V segment lost 7 bases and the J segment 5 bases; nucleotides outside the gene matches: 8. The CDR3 is 13 amino acids. CDR3 protein: CSGVRGGGDTQYF. CDR3 DNA: TGCAGCGGTGTCCGGGGGGGAGGAGATACGCAGTATTTT.

This clonotype showed up just a few times. The chain employs TRBV12-3 or TRBV12-4 and TRBJ2-3, with unresolved D. Trimming cost V 7 bases and J 0 bases, with 11 bases left between them. The CDR3 totals 14 residues. The CDR3 is CASTRGPSTDTQYF. CDR3 sequence (DNA): TGTGCCAGCACCCGTGGACCTAGCACAGATACGCAGTATTTT.

The chain combines TRBV3-1 with TRBJ2-1; D may be TRBD1 (6 bases). This CDR3 has 13 amino acids. CDR1 and CDR2 (germline): LGHDT, YNNKEL (reference sequence). Trimming cost V 1 base and J 8 bases, with 9 bases left between them. CDR3 sequence: CASSQVQGHEQFF. CDR3 in DNA: TGTGCCAGCAGCCAAGTTCAGGGGCATGAGCAGTTCTTC.

V usage is TRBV28 and J usage is TRBJ1-1; D gene uncertain. CDR1 is MDHEN and CDR2 is SYDVKM in the germline V gene. The CDR3 loop spans 15 amino acids. The ends were cut back, 2 bases at V and 5 bases at J, with 15 bases in the middle. CDR3 sequence reads: CASSLRPARETEAFF. CDR3 in DNA: TGTGCCAGCAGTTTAAGGCCAGCGCGGGAGACTGAAGCTTTCTTT.

This chain connects TRBV5-5 to TRBJ2-7, with unresolved D. CDR1 and CDR2 (germline): SGHKS, YYEKEE (reference sequence). The CDR3 consists of 13 residues. V was shortened by 4 bases and J by 2 bases, with 10 bases between the two germline ends. CDR3 region: CASSVQSTYEQYF. Here the CDR3 DNA reads TGTGCCAGCAGCGTCCAGTCCACCTACGAGCAGTACTTC.

The J gene is TRBJ1-5, the V gene TRBV3-1; D is uncertain. CDR1 and CDR2 from the germline V gene are LGHDT and YNNKEL (reference sequence). This CDR3 is built from 14 residues. V lost 0 bases and J 1 base, leaving 4 bases between the germline ends. The CDR3 here is CASSQELSNQPQHF. The CDR3, as DNA: TGTGCCAGCAGCCAAGAGCTCAGCAATCAGCCCCAGCATTTT.

This rearrangement joins TRBV7-6 to TRBJ2-1; 8 bases map to TRBD2. This CDR3 contains 17 residues. Unmatched junction bases numbered 9, after V lost 1 base and J lost 4 bases. Germline V gene lookup returns CDR1 SGHVS and CDR2 FNYEAQ. The CDR3, as DNA: TGTGCCAGCAGCTTAGTGGCTAGCGGGTTGCTTTACAATGAGCAGTTCTTC. Its translation: CASSLVASGLLYNEQFF.

A few counts support this clonotype. V and J are TRBV6-2 or TRBV6-3 and TRBJ2-1, with 14 positions matching TRBD2. CDR1 and CDR2 from the germline V gene are MNHEY and SVGEGT. The CDR3 sequence is 15 residues long. Trimming at V came to 4 bases and at J to 7 bases, leaving 3 bases not matched to a gene. The CDR3 nucleotides read TGTGCCAGCAGTTCGGGACTAGCGGGAGAGAATGAGCAGTTCTTC. Its protein is CASSSGLAGENEQFF.

This sequence joins TRBV7-2 and TRBJ1-2, with D maybe TRBD1 (6 bases). This CDR3 has 16 amino acids. Germline CDR1 reads SGHTA; CDR2 reads FQGNSA. V lost 5 bases, J lost 0 bases, and 16 bases lay in between. This CDR3 reads CASSISPGAANYGYTF. The CDR3 nucleotides read TGTGCCAGCAGCATAAGCCCGGGGGCGGCTAACTATGGCTACACCTTC.

This clonotype was counted only a few times. The V gene is TRBV7-9, the J gene TRBJ2-3, with 7 nucleotides matching TRBD2. CDR3 length: 14 residues. V dropped 7 bases and J dropped 2; count of bases not matched to a gene: 6. Looked up from germline, CDR1 is SEHNR and CDR2 is FQNEAQ (reference sequence). CDR3 region: CASNSAGYTDTQYF. In DNA, the CDR3 is TGTGCCAGCAACTCAGCGGGGTACACAGATACGCAGTATTTT.

The rearrangement uses TRBV28 and TRBJ2-7, with D possibly TRBD1 on 6 matching bases. The CDR3 totals 14 residues. CDR1 and CDR2 from the germline V gene are MDHEN and SYDVKM. The ends were cut back, 5 bases at V and 0 bases at J, with 11 bases in the middle. CDR3 coding DNA: TGTGCCAGCAGTCGGACAGCGCCCTCCTACGAGCAGTACTTC. This codes for CASSRTAPSYEQYF.

The rearrangement uses TRBV12-3 or TRBV12-4 and TRBJ1-2; TRBD1 matches 8 bases. The V segment lost 4 bases and the J segment 6 bases; nucleotides outside the gene matches: 10. The CDR3 runs 15 residues. The CDR3 DNA sequence: TGTGCCAGCAGTTACCGACAGGGGTCCGCGGATGGCTACACCTTC. Amino acid sequence: CASSYRQGSADGYTF.

The J gene is TRBJ2-5, the V gene TRBV7-2, with D hard to call. Germline values: CDR1 SGHTA, CDR2 FQGNSA. This CDR3 has 15 amino acids. Deletions cut 3 bases from V and 3 bases from J, with 14 bases between. Written as DNA, the CDR3 is TGTGCCAGCAGCTTTGTGGCCTCTGTAAAAGAGACCCAGTACTTC. Translating it yields CASSFVASVKETQYF.

Remarks on this clonotype: The germline gene is not matched at one end of the junction; a read error may be the cause. The V gene is TRBV20-1, the J gene TRBJ2-3; 11 bases are shared with TRBD2. CDR1 is DFQATT and CDR2 is SNEGSKA in the germline V gene (reference sequence). The CDR3 contains 15 residues. The CDR3 sequence: CSASLGTSGTDTRYF. DNA of the CDR3: TGCAGTGCTAGCCTCGGGACTAGCGGCACAGATACGCGGTATTTT.

The V and J genes are TRBV15 and TRBJ2-1; 8 bases agree with TRBD2. CDR1 LNHNV and CDR2 YYDKDF come from the germline V gene (reference sequence). This CDR3 has 16 residues. The junction had 12 bases not matched to a gene; V was cut back by 5 bases and J by 6 bases. In DNA form, the CDR3 reads TGTGCCACCAGCCCCCCCCGGGAGGGCCTGAGCAATGAGCAGTTCTTC. It encodes CATSPPREGLSNEQFF.

The chain joins TRBV6-1 to TRBJ2-1, with 10 nucleotides matching TRBD2. CDR1 is MNHNS, CDR2 SASEGT, per germline. The CDR3 is made up of 15 amino acids. The V segment lost 2 bases and the J segment 8 bases; nucleotides outside the gene matches: 6. The CDR3 region has the DNA TGTGCCAGCAGTGAATTAGCGGGGGGTGAGGATGAGCAGTTCTTC. It yields the protein CASSELAGGEDEQFF.